The 19 T cell receptor beta chains below come from one sample, sequenced in a study of cytotoxic CD8 clonotypes in ibrutinib-treated CLL. Only in-frame clones appear in the TCRdb table, and some are missing; sequencing was by immunoSEQ multiplex PCR. The profile shows around 310,000 clones, around four fifths of them singletons. Source: PBMCs, taken before ibrutinib treatment. These receptors were collected from a human donor with chronic lymphocytic leukemia.

The chain carries TRBV28 and TRBJ1-2, with 8 bases matching TRBD1. V was pared by 3 bases and J by 8 bases, with 5 bases of the junction left unmatched. Germline assignment: CDR1 MDHEN and CDR2 SYDVKM. The CDR3 spans 13 residues. CDR3 sequence (DNA): TGTGCCAGCAGTTTTGGACAGGGACGCGGCTACACCTTC. Protein: CASSFGQGRGYTF.

This sequence joins TRBV5-6 and TRBJ2-7; D gene uncertain. The CDR3 covers 13 residues. Germline V CDR1 and CDR2: SGHDT, YYEEEE. V lost 2 bases to trimming and J lost 2 bases, with 8 bases between them. DNA for the CDR3: TGTGCCAGCAGCTTAAGCGACCCCTACGAGCAGTACTTC. This gives the protein CASSLSDPYEQYF.

The CDR3 is CATMGVGGYTF. CDR3 DNA sequence: TGTGCCACCATGGGAGTCGGTGGCTACACCTTC. The chain joins TRBV6-6 to TRBJ1-2; no reliable D call. Trimming removed 10 bases from V and 7 bases from J, with 13 bases in between. Looked up from germline, CDR1 is MNHNY and CDR2 is SVGAGI (reference sequence). This CDR3 is built from 11 residues.

Here the CDR3 reads CASSLALGQASYEQYF. The CDR3, as DNA: TGTGCCAGCAGTTTAGCGCTGGGACAGGCCTCCTACGAGCAGTACTTC. The rearrangement joins TRBV27 to TRBJ2-7, with 8 bases identical to TRBD1. The V gene end was trimmed by 2 bases and the J gene end by 0 bases; junction bases not matched to a gene: 6. Looked up from germline, CDR1 is MNHEY and CDR2 is SMNVEV (reference sequence). CDR3 length: 16 amino acids.

The J gene is TRBJ2-3, the V gene TRBV7-3; 8 bases line up with TRBD1. CDR3 size: 14 residues. V lost 4 bases, J lost 3 bases, and 3 bases stayed unmatched. Germline V CDR1 and CDR2: SGHTA, FQGTGA. The CDR3 reads CASSSDRVTDTQYF. The CDR3 nucleotides are TGTGCCAGCAGCTCGGACAGGGTGACAGATACGCAGTATTTT. Supplemented by reference TRBV7-3 and TRBJ2-3, the full variable domain reads GAGVSQTPSNKVTEKGKYVELRCDPISGHTALYWYRQSLGQGPEFLIYFQGTGAADDSGLPNDRFFAVRPEGSVSTLKIQRTERGDSAVYLCASSSDRVTDTQYFGPGTRLTVL.

Worth noting for this clone: Distinct nucleotide sequences in the sample also encode this CDR3. The chain joins TRBV6-5 to TRBJ2-5; D not resolved. The CDR3 loop spans 11 amino acids. V was trimmed by 2 bases and J by 4 bases, leaving 2 bases between them. Germline V gene data show CDR1 as MNHEY and CDR2 as SVGAGI. CDR3 protein: CASSYVETQYF. As DNA, the CDR3 is TGTGCCAGCAGTTACGTAGAGACCCAGTACTTC.

CDR3 loop: CATSRDRLAETNEQFF. CDR3 sequence (DNA): TGTGCCACCAGCAGAGATCGGCTAGCGGAGACCAATGAGCAGTTCTTC. V is TRBV15 and J is TRBJ2-1, with TRBD2 identical over 7 bases. The CDR3 is 16 residues long. J was trimmed by 6 bases and V by 0 bases; bases with no gene match: 8. Germline-derived CDR1 and CDR2 are LNHNV and YYDKDF (reference sequence).

The chain joins TRBV4-3 to TRBJ2-7, with TRBD2 identical over 7 bases. There are 16 residues in the CDR3. Per the germline V gene, CDR1 is LGHNA and CDR2 is YSLEER. Trimming removed 0 bases from V and 2 bases from J; junction bases left unmatched: 7. The CDR3 loop is CASSQDIGEGTYEQYF. In nucleotides, the CDR3 is TGCGCCAGCAGCCAAGATATCGGGGAGGGGACCTACGAGCAGTACTTC.

The chain joins TRBV5-4 to TRBJ2-5; TRBD1 aligns across 7 bases. After removal of 4 bases from V and 5 bases from J, the junction contained 11 bases not matched to a gene. The CDR3 has 15 amino acids. Looked up from germline, CDR1 is SGHNT and CDR2 is YYREEE (reference sequence). DNA for the CDR3: TGTGCCAGCAGCGCTCCCAGGGGACAGACGGAGACCCAGTACTTC. The encoded protein is CASSAPRGQTETQYF.

To note about this clone: Additional DNA sequences in this sample encode the identical CDR3. The V and J genes are TRBV7-2 and TRBJ1-1; the match to TRBD1 covers 10 bases. The V segment lost 6 bases and the J segment 4 bases; nucleotides outside the gene matches: 2. This CDR3 is 13 amino acids long. CDR1 is SGHTA and CDR2 is FQGNSA in the germline V gene. CDR3: CASRRTGGTEAFF. For the CDR3, the DNA is TGTGCCAGCAGACGGACAGGGGGCACTGAAGCTTTCTTT.

This chain joins TRBV30 and TRBJ2-5, with D maybe TRBD1 (5 bases). This CDR3 has 13 amino acids. Germline lookup yields CDR1 GTSNPN and CDR2 SVGIG (reference sequence). V lost 2 bases to trimming and J lost 7 bases, with 14 bases between them. In DNA, the CDR3 is TGTGCCTGGAGTTCAGGGTTCGATACGACCCAGTACTTC. It is translated as CAWSSGFDTTQYF.

The chain couples TRBV4-1 to TRBJ2-5; 8 positions agree with TRBD1. The J call is uncertain, as TRBJ2-7 better fits the DNA end. The CDR3 is 15 residues long. Germline CDR1 reads MGHRA; CDR2 reads YSYEKL. The CDR3 here is CASSTRTGTTYEQYF. In DNA, the CDR3 is TGCGCCAGCAGCACCCGGACAGGGACCACCTACGAGCAGTACTTC.

This sequence joins TRBV6-1 and TRBJ2-7; 7 bases align to TRBD2. This CDR3 is built from 14 residues. CDR1 is MNHNS, CDR2 SASEGT, per germline. V lost 6 bases, J lost 5 bases, and 10 bases stayed unmatched. This chain's CDR3 is CASSMMGGMDEQYF. The DNA for the CDR3 is TGTGCCAGCAGCATGATGGGGGGGATGGACGAGCAGTACTTC.

The table lists this clone with a count of one. The chain has TRBV4-2 and TRBJ2-1; 7 bases line up with TRBD1. This CDR3 has 17 amino acids. The J segment lost 1 base and the V segment lost 1 base, leaving 7 bases of the junction unmatched. Germline V gene lookup returns CDR1 LGHNA and CDR2 YNFKEQ. CDR3 sequence: CASSQATGSGSYNEQFF. Here the CDR3 DNA reads TGTGCCAGCAGCCAAGCGACAGGGTCAGGGTCCTACAATGAGCAGTTCTTC.

The chain combines TRBV2 with TRBJ1-4; a weak D match, TRBD1 (5 bases). CDR1 SNHLY and CDR2 FYNNEI come from the germline V gene. The CDR3 runs 14 residues. The V end was cut by 4 bases, the J end by 8 bases, with 14 bases between. The DNA for the CDR3 is TGTGCCAGCAGTGGGGACCGCGGAAGGGAAAAACTGTTTTTT. Translated: CASSGDRGREKLFF.

The rearrangement joins TRBV18 to TRBJ2-7; D call uncertain. V lost 3 bases and J 3 bases, leaving 9 bases between the germline ends. This CDR3 comprises 13 residues. Germline values: CDR1 KGHSH, CDR2 LQKENI. CDR3 loop: CASSPAAHYEQYF. CDR3 DNA: TGTGCCAGCTCACCCGCAGCCCACTACGAGCAGTACTTC.

In DNA form, the CDR3 reads TGCGCCAGCAGCCTATCATCGGGACACAACACCGGGGAGCTGTTTTTT. It translates to CASSLSSGHNTGELFF. The chain combines TRBV5-1 with TRBJ2-2; perhaps TRBD1 as D (6 bases). Germline V gene lookup returns CDR1 SGHRS and CDR2 YFSETQ. CDR3 length: 16 amino acids. V lost 4 bases, J lost 2 bases, and 15 bases lay in between.

V gene TRBV5-8 combines with J gene TRBJ2-2; D remains ambiguous. Germline-derived CDR1 and CDR2 are SGHTS and YDEGEE. CDR3 length equals 15 residues. The germline V and J ends were trimmed by 0 bases and 3 bases, with 9 bases remaining between them. In DNA form, the CDR3 reads TGTGCCAGCAGCTTGGTGGCAGGAGACACCGGGGAGCTGTTTTTT. This sequence encodes CASSLVAGDTGELFF.

The rearrangement uses TRBV9 and TRBJ2-1; TRBD2 matches at 8 bases. Germline trimming cut 0 bases from V and 6 bases from J; bases unmatched to any gene: 11. This CDR3 is 17 amino acids long. CDR1 SGDLS and CDR2 YYNGEE come from the germline V gene. CDR3 in amino acids: CASSVAPLSGSINEQFF. The DNA of the CDR3 is TGTGCCAGCAGCGTAGCCCCCCTCAGCGGGAGTATCAATGAGCAGTTCTTC.